The text below deals with one T cell receptor (beta chain). What it recognizes is unknown. The sample comes from a study of tumor-infiltrating lymphocytes in primary liver carcinoma. General study points: The study found a significantly higher top-250-clone fraction in tumors than in blood (p = 0.039).

With 10 bases clipped from V and 1 base from J, the junction kept 16 bases outside the gene matches. This CDR3 has 17 amino acids. Germline V lookup: CDR1 MDHEN, CDR2 SYDVKM. A primer matching the constant region was used to make TCR beta cDNA from approximately 520 ng of total RNA. Sequencing libraries for TCR beta derived from three nested multiplex PCR rounds that used slightly modified ARM-PCR. The two initial PCR rounds, approximately 10 cycles each, used TRBV1-TRBV30 forward and C-beta reverse primers. A single record per CDR3 protein comes from TCRdb applying MiXCR to the multiplex PCR reads. The data contain about 200,000 distinct CDR3 sequences, about 61% of them singletons. For blood RNA, unsorted whole blood served as the source, and germline DNA was extracted too. No patient had received treatment, and all had chronic HBV infection. Prior to surgery, about 4 milliliters of peripheral blood were drawn.

The chain combines TRBV28 with TRBJ2-1; 7 positions match TRBD1. Sequencing used peripheral blood. The TCR originated in an older woman with primary liver carcinoma and hepatitis B virus infection. CDR3 in DNA: TGTGCCACCCTAAACGACAGACAGGGAGTATCCTACAATGAGCAGTTCTTC. Translated, it gives CATLNDRQGVSYNEQFF.